This T cell receptor (beta chain) derives from a study of neurological immune-mediated disorders. As for the cDNA, it was generated by 5'RACE with 10-nucleotide random UMIs. MiXCR, applied by TCRdb to the 5' RACE reads, yields one record per CDR3 protein. The data contain roughly 38,000 distinct CDR3 sequences, 7% to 8% of them singletons. The table lists this clonotype with a few counts. CDR1 is SGHTA, CDR2 FQGNSA, per germline. The CDR3 extends over 15 amino acids. V lost 5 bases and J 3 bases, leaving 14 bases between the germline ends. The rearrangement uses TRBV7-2 and TRBJ2-1; D call uncertain. What was sequenced was PBMCs. This sequence was found in a middle-aged woman in good health. The CDR3 region is CASSPGFGSYNEQFF. In DNA, the CDR3 is TGTGCCAGCAGCCCCGGTTTTGGTAGCTACAATGAGCAGTTCTTC.